This T cell receptor (beta chain) originates from a study of T cell responses to AZD1222 COVID-19 vaccine. Germline V CDR1 and CDR2: LGHDT, YNNKEL (reference sequence). There are 15 residues in the CDR3. The ends lost 3 bases at V and 3 bases at J; junction bases unmatched: 5. Only in-frame clones appear in the TCRdb table, and some are missing; sequencing was by immunoSEQ multiplex PCR. The sample has 150,000 to 180,000 clones, more than 75% seen once; the top ten hold 15% to 20%. This clonotype was sampled from an adult in good health. The starting material was peripheral blood, obtained on day 0 of AZD1222 vaccination. The chain joins TRBV3-1 (or the pseudogene TRBV3-2) to TRBJ2-7; 10 nucleotides match TRBD1. The DNA for the CDR3 is TGTGCCAGCAGCCACCGGGGGACAGGGGTCTACGAGCAGTACTTC. Amino acids: CASSHRGTGVYEQYF.